The T cell receptor beta chain under discussion was sequenced for a study of T cell responses to AZD1222 COVID-19 vaccine. This clone was found a few times. What it binds is not known. Study-wide results and limits: The donors showed a predominance of white British ancestry and of females, with possible underestimation of clonal diversity.

Looked up from germline, CDR1 is SGDLS and CDR2 is YYNGEE. V lost 3 bases, J lost 4 bases, and 11 bases lay in between. The CDR3 spans 13 residues. Here immunoSEQ multiplex PCR was the method, and the copy in TCRdb shows in-frame clones only, minus some. The sample includes more than 100,000 clones, roughly 84% of them seen just once. The V and J genes are TRBV9 and TRBJ2-7; D is uncertain. This receptor was taken from an adult in good health. Specimen: peripheral blood, collected on day 0 of AZD1222 vaccination. The CDR3 region is CASSAGAEYEQYF. Written as DNA, the CDR3 is TGTGCCAGCAGCGCCGGCGCGGAATACGAGCAGTACTTC.